This TCR beta chain came from a study of blood T cell repertoires in COVID-19. Study-level information: Sources were T cells, B-cell-depleted T cells, or PBMCs; the material itself was cDNA or gDNA.

This table comes from immunoSEQ multiplex PCR, and its TCRdb copy is limited to in-frame clones, with some not included. The sample records approximately 53,000 clones, almost 80% being singletons. In terms of age and location, participants ranged from roughly 18 to 90 years and lived in under 30 US areas. The source of this sequence is a woman aged 45 to 65 with acute COVID-19. The sequencing input was PBMCs or T cells enriched from blood (not recorded which).

CDR3 residues: CASRRGSDTEAFF. As DNA, the CDR3 is TGTGCCAGTCGCAGGGGGTCGGACACTGAAGCTTTCTTT. The genes are TRBV19 and TRBJ1-1, with TRBD1 identical over 7 bases. Trimming removed 8 bases from V and 3 bases from J; junction bases left unmatched: 6. Germline V gene data show CDR1 as LNHDA and CDR2 as SQIVND (reference sequence). The CDR3 is 13 residues long.